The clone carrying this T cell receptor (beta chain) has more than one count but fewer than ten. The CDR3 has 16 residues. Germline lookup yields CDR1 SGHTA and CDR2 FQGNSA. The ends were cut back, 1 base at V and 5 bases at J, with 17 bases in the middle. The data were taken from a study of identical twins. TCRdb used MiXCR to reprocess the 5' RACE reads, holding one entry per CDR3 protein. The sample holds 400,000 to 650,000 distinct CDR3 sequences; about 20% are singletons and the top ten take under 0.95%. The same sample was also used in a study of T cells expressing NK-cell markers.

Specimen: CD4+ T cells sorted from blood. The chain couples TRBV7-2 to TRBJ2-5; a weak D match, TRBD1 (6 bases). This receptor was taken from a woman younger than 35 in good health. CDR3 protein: CASSLVPQGLSETQYF. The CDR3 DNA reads TGTGCCAGCAGCTTAGTCCCCCAGGGGCTAAGTGAGACCCAGTACTTC. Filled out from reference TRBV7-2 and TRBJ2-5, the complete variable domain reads GAGVSQSPSNKVTEKGKDVELRCDPISGHTALYWYRQSLGQGLEFLIYFQGNSAPDKSGLPSDRFSAERTGGSVSTLTIQRTQQEDSAVYLCASSLVPQGLSETQYFGPGTRLLVL.